This TCR beta chain came from a study of T cells in Graves' hyperthyroidism and ophthalmopathy. RNA transcripts gave rise to amplified TCR beta CDR3 regions. The HTBI primer set was used in a first-round RT-PCR of the TCR CDR3. MiXCR was run by TCRdb on the multiplex PCR reads, yielding one entry per CDR3 protein. In the table there are 500,000 or so distinct CDR3 sequences, 15% to 20% of which are singletons. V was shortened by 5 bases and J by 4 bases, with 11 bases between the two germline ends. Germline V gene data show CDR1 as SGHTA and CDR2 as FQGNSA. The CDR3 runs to 13 residues. The study excluded patients with uncontrolled infection, other autoimmune disease, pregnancy or lactation. This clonotype was seen many times.

The sample comprised blood. The sequence was collected from a woman aged 18-29 years with Graves' ophthalmopathy. This rearrangement joins TRBV7-2 to TRBJ1-1; no clear D gene. The CDR3 DNA sequence: TGTGCCAGCAGCCCCGGTTGGAGCACTGAAGCTTTCTTT. Protein: CASSPGWSTEAFF. The full variable domain, completed using reference TRBV7-2 and TRBJ1-1, is GAGVSQSPSNKVTEKGKDVELRCDPISGHTALYWYRQSLGQGLEFLIYFQGNSAPDKSGLPSDRFSAERTGGSVSTLTIQRTQQEDSAVYLCASSPGWSTEAFFGQGTRLTVV.